The 30 T cell receptor beta chains listed next were all sequenced from one sample in a study of blood T cell repertoires in COVID-19. Assay used: immunoSEQ multiplex PCR; TCRdb lists only in-frame clones, some missing. This table has hundreds of thousands of clones, roughly 86% appearing once. Input material: peripheral blood. Every receptor here comes from a woman in her twenties or thirties who had recovered from COVID-19.

This clone occurred once. V gene TRBV5-6 combines with J gene TRBJ2-3, with 7 bases that match TRBD2. The germline CDR1 and CDR2 sequences are SGHDT and YYEEEE. This CDR3 has 16 amino acids. V trimming: 4 bases; J trimming: 5 bases; junction bases outside the gene matches: 13. The CDR3 region has the DNA TGTGCCAGCAGCCCTAGGGGCGGGAGAACTAGAGATACGCAGTATTTT. Translated: CASSPRGGRTRDTQYF.

This clone was detected ten times or more. The V gene is TRBV6-2 or TRBV6-3, the J gene TRBJ2-1; 14 positions agree with TRBD2. CDR1 MNHEY and CDR2 SVGEGT come from the germline V gene. The CDR3 contains 14 residues. With V trimmed by 5 bases and J by 6 bases, 0 bases remained unmatched. The CDR3 nucleotides read TGTGCCAGCAGTGGACTAGCGGGAGGCAATGAGCAGTTCTTC. Its protein product is CASSGLAGGNEQFF.

This chain links TRBV11-2 with TRBJ2-3, with a weak D call TRBD1 (5 bases). Deletions cut 2 bases from V and 2 bases from J, with 11 bases between. The CDR3 is 15 amino acids. Per the germline V gene, CDR1 is SGHAT and CDR2 is FQNNGV. The CDR3 spells CASSLLQGYTDTQYF. The CDR3, as DNA: TGTGCCAGCAGCTTATTGCAGGGATACACAGATACGCAGTATTTT.

To note about this clone: Other DNA sequences within the sample encode an identical CDR3. The chain has TRBV12-3 or TRBV12-4 and TRBJ2-5; D may be TRBD2 (6 bases). The CDR3 length is 13 residues. V was trimmed by 5 bases and J by 5 bases, leaving 12 bases between them. The CDR3 coding sequence is TGTGCCAGCAGTCCCGGGGGTCGGGAGACCCAGTACTTC. Its protein is CASSPGGRETQYF.

This chain joins TRBV9 and TRBJ2-1; 15 bases map to TRBD2. The CDR3 spans 18 residues. Germline V gene lookup returns CDR1 SGDLS and CDR2 YYNGEE. V was clipped by 0 bases and J by 7 bases; unmatched bases: 8. The CDR3 sequence: CASSVAGTSGRRVNEQFF. The CDR3 DNA follows: TGTGCCAGCAGCGTAGCAGGGACTAGCGGGAGGAGGGTAAATGAGCAGTTCTTC. The entire variable domain, with the rest obtained from reference TRBV9 and TRBJ2-1, is as follows: DSGVTQTPKHLITATGQRVTLRCSPRSGDLSVYWYQQSLDQGLQFLIQYYNGEERAKGNILERFSAQQFPDLHSELNLSSLELGDSALYFCASSVAGTSGRRVNEQFFGPGTRLTVL.

The chain couples TRBV6-5 to TRBJ1-4; 7 nucleotides align to TRBD1. The germline V gene has CDR1 MNHEY and CDR2 SVGAGI. V shed 2 bases and J 7 bases; nucleotides not matched to a gene: 4. This CDR3 region has 14 residues. Here the CDR3 reads CASSYKNRGEKLFF. The CDR3 nucleotides read TGTGCCAGCAGTTACAAGAACAGGGGTGAAAAACTGTTTTTT.

This clone was seen just once. This rearrangement joins TRBV30 to TRBJ1-3; D not certain. CDR3 length: 15 residues. Trimming pared 0 bases from V and 0 bases from J, leaving 9 bases between. Germline CDR1 GTSNPN, CDR2 SVGIG (reference sequence). CDR3 in amino acids: CAWSVWRNSGNTIYF. Here the CDR3 DNA reads TGTGCCTGGAGTGTATGGAGGAACTCTGGAAACACCATATATTTT. Full variable domain (missing parts from reference TRBV30 and TRBJ1-3): SQTIHQWPATLVQPVGSPLSLECTVEGTSNPNLYWYRQAAGRGLQLLFYSVGIGQISSEVPQNLSASRPQDRQFILSSKKLLLSDSGFYLCAWSVWRNSGNTIYFGEGSWLTVV.

V is TRBV6-5 and J is TRBJ2-2; D unclear. Germline-derived CDR1 and CDR2 are MNHEY and SVGAGI. V gave up 3 bases and J gave up 0 bases, with 11 bases separating them. The CDR3 totals 16 residues. In DNA, the CDR3 is TGTGCCAGCAGTTATGTGAGGCAAGCGAACACCGGGGAGCTGTTTTTT. It codes for CASSYVRQANTGELFF.

V and J are TRBV7-9 and TRBJ1-1; D call uncertain. Germline V lookup: CDR1 SEHNR, CDR2 FQNEAQ (reference sequence). V was shortened by 7 bases and J by 7 bases, with 13 bases between the two germline ends. The CDR3 has 12 amino acids. The CDR3 sequence: CASMPFDIEAFF. The CDR3 nucleotides read TGTGCCAGCATGCCTTTTGACATTGAAGCTTTCTTT.

This clone was recorded only once. This chain uses TRBV3-1 (or the pseudogene TRBV3-2) with TRBJ1-6; TRBD1 might be the D (6 bases). V was trimmed by 0 bases and J by 9 bases, leaving 12 bases between them. The CDR3 sequence is 15 residues long. From germline, CDR1 is LGHDT and CDR2 YNNKEL (reference sequence). In nucleotides, the CDR3 is TGTGCCAGCAGCCAAGAATACAGGGTAACTTCACCCCTCCACTTT. It specifies CASSQEYRVTSPLHF.

The chain is built from TRBV5-6 and TRBJ1-2; TRBD1 might be the D (6 bases). The germline V gene has CDR1 SGHDT and CDR2 YYEEEE. The CDR3 spans 13 residues. The V end lost 1 base, the J end lost 6 bases, and 10 bases lay between the germline ends. The CDR3 reads CASSLWGLDGYTF. DNA for the CDR3: TGTGCCAGCAGCTTGTGGGGGCTCGATGGCTACACCTTC.

The chain uses TRBV28 and TRBJ1-3, with 10 positions matching TRBD1. Germline V gene data show CDR1 as MDHEN and CDR2 as SYDVKM. The CDR3 runs to 17 residues. V shed 8 bases and J 0 bases; nucleotides not matched to a gene: 10. The CDR3 loop is CASRPGQGPYSGNTIYF. The CDR3 nucleotides read TGTGCCAGCCGCCCGGGACAGGGGCCATACTCTGGAAACACCATATATTTT. Supplemented by reference TRBV28 and TRBJ1-3, the full variable domain reads DVKVTQSSRYLVKRTGEKVFLECVQDMDHENMFWYRQDPGLGLRLIYFSYDVKMKEKGDIPEGYSVSREKKERFSLILESASTNQTSMYLCASRPGQGPYSGNTIYFGEGSWLTVV.

The genes are TRBV19 and TRBJ2-7; possibly TRBD1 for D (6 bases). Trimming took off 1 base at V and 0 bases at J, with 10 bases between the two ends. Germline CDR1 is LNHDA and CDR2 is SQIVND (reference sequence). The CDR3 totals 15 residues. CDR3: CASSIGAGASYEQYF. CDR3 nucleotide sequence: TGTGCCAGTAGTATAGGCGCAGGGGCCTCCTACGAGCAGTACTTC.

This clone appeared a single time. The chain links TRBV4-1 to TRBJ1-2; possibly TRBD1 for D (5 bases). The CDR3 has 14 amino acids. V shed 0 bases and J shed 8 bases, with 13 bases lying between them. Per the germline V gene, CDR1 is MGHRA and CDR2 is YSYEKL. CDR3 sequence reads: CASSQDPRAAGYTF. As DNA, the CDR3 is TGCGCCAGCAGCCAAGATCCCAGGGCCGCGGGCTACACCTTC.

This chain connects TRBV10-1 to TRBJ1-1; 9 nucleotides agree with TRBD1. Germline V gene sequence: CDR1 WNHNN, CDR2 SYGVQD (reference sequence). CDR3 length equals 14 residues. J gave up 8 bases and V 3 bases, and 7 bases lay outside the gene matches. CDR3 bases: TGCGCCAGCAGTGAATGGACAGGGGCAACCGAAGCTTTCTTT. Its protein product is CASSEWTGATEAFF.

This chain joins TRBV5-1 and TRBJ2-4; 7 nucleotides match TRBD1. The CDR3 sequence is 14 residues long. CDR1 SGHRS and CDR2 YFSETQ come from the germline V gene. Trimming at V came to 3 bases and at J to 8 bases, leaving 8 bases not matched to a gene. The CDR3 loop reads CASSSTGPRDIQYF. CDR3 DNA sequence: TGCGCCAGCAGCTCGACAGGGCCCAGGGACATTCAGTACTTC.

The V and J genes are TRBV5-1 and TRBJ2-3; 8 bases are a match to TRBD2. The CDR3 runs to 16 residues. Per the germline V gene, CDR1 is SGHRS and CDR2 is YFSETQ. Germline trimming cut 5 bases from V and 6 bases from J; bases unmatched to any gene: 14. CDR3: CASSYGLAPVYDTQYF. For the CDR3, the DNA is TGCGCCAGCAGTTACGGACTAGCCCCAGTCTACGATACGCAGTATTTT.

This clone was detected a few times. This chain joins TRBV20-1 and TRBJ1-1; no clear D. V was trimmed by 3 bases and J by 0 bases, leaving 11 bases between them. Germline CDR1 DFQATT, CDR2 SNEGSKA (reference sequence). CDR3 size: 14 residues. CDR3 coding DNA: TGCAGTGCTAGTTTTGGCGGTGTGAACACTGAAGCTTTCTTT. Its protein is CSASFGGVNTEAFF.

The chain has TRBV19 and TRBJ2-3, with D hard to call. The CDR3 has 14 amino acids. Germline assignment: CDR1 LNHDA and CDR2 SQIVND (reference sequence). V lost 5 bases, J lost 1 base, and 10 bases lay in between. CDR3 coding DNA: TGTGCCAGTAGTGTTAGGCAGGGCACAGATACGCAGTATTTT. Residues: CASSVRQGTDTQYF. Based on the CDR3 plus reference TRBV19 and TRBJ2-3, the full variable domain is DGGITQSPKYLFRKEGQNVTLSCEQNLNHDAMYWYRQDPGQGLRLIYYSQIVNDFQKGDIAEGYSVSREKKESFPLTVTSAQKNPTAFYLCASSVRQGTDTQYFGPGTRLTVL.

V usage is TRBV4-3 and J usage is TRBJ1-1; D gene unclear. There are 16 residues in the CDR3. CDR1 and CDR2 (germline): LGHNA, YSLEER. V lost 0 bases to trimming and J lost 0 bases, with 11 bases between them. CDR3 sequence: CASSQDRYRLNTEAFF. Written as DNA, the CDR3 is TGCGCCAGCAGCCAAGATAGGTACAGACTGAACACTGAAGCTTTCTTT.

In DNA, the CDR3 is TGTGCCAGCAGTTTATTAAGCCCCCCTCGGGAAGCTTTCTTT. It codes for CASSLLSPPREAFF. The rearrangement joins TRBV27 to TRBJ1-1; D remains unclear. Germline lookup yields CDR1 MNHEY and CDR2 SMNVEV (reference sequence). The CDR3 extends over 14 amino acids. Between the trimmed V and J ends, which lost 1 base and 8 bases, there was a span of 14 bases.

The rearrangement uses TRBV4-1 and TRBJ2-7, with TRBD1 identical over 8 bases. The CDR3 runs 16 residues. Germline V gene sequence: CDR1 MGHRA, CDR2 YSYEKL. Trimming removed 3 bases from V and 2 bases from J; junction bases left unmatched: 9. The CDR3 nucleotides read TGCGCCAGCAGCCAGGTTAACCCGGGACAGGCCTACGAGCAGTACTTC. Its protein is CASSQVNPGQAYEQYF.

The V gene is TRBV5-1, the J gene TRBJ2-2, with 12 bases identical to TRBD1. Germline V CDR1 and CDR2: SGHRS, YFSETQ. The CDR3 loop spans 15 amino acids. V lost 4 bases, J lost 7 bases, and 5 bases stayed unmatched. DNA of the CDR3: TGCGCCAGCAGCACGGGACAGGGGGCTGTCGGGGAGCTGTTTTTT. It is translated as CASSTGQGAVGELFF.

In regard to this clone: At one end, the junction sequence differs from germline, possibly due to a read error. This chain links TRBV7-7 with TRBJ2-5; 10 bases are shared with TRBD2. CDR1 and CDR2 from the germline V gene are SSHAT and FNYEAQ (reference sequence). CDR3 length equals 15 residues. CDR3 in amino acids: CASSLTSGKQETQYF. The CDR3 DNA reads TGTGCTAGCAGCTTAACTAGCGGGAAACAAGAGACCCAGTACTTC.

This chain joins TRBV7-9 and TRBJ1-2, with 7 bases that match TRBD1. The CDR3 totals 17 residues. V gave up 6 bases and J gave up 3 bases; unmatched junction bases: 16. Germline V CDR1 and CDR2: SEHNR, FQNEAQ (reference sequence). CDR3 bases: TGTGCCAGCAGTCGTACCGGGACAGAATGGAGACACTATGGCTACACCTTC. Its protein product is CASSRTGTEWRHYGYTF.

This rearrangement joins TRBV6-5 to TRBJ2-2; D perhaps matches TRBD1 (6 bases). This CDR3 contains 15 residues. The V gene's germline CDR1 is MNHEY and CDR2 SVGAGI. V was trimmed by 6 bases and J by 4 bases, leaving 15 bases between them. CDR3 nucleotide sequence: TGTGCCAGCAGAACTGGGGACACAATCACCGGGGAGCTGTTTTTT. Its translation: CASRTGDTITGELFF.

V gene TRBV5-1 combines with J gene TRBJ2-2, with TRBD2 matching 8 bases. Per the germline V gene, CDR1 is SGHRS and CDR2 is YFSETQ. The J segment lost 4 bases and the V segment lost 3 bases, leaving 5 bases of the junction unmatched. The CDR3 consists of 15 residues. The CDR3 sequence is CASSSGTRGTGELFF. CDR3 in DNA: TGCGCCAGCAGCTCTGGGACTAGGGGCACCGGGGAGCTGTTTTTT.

J is TRBJ1-5 and V is TRBV4-1, with D unclear. This CDR3 is built from 13 residues. The germline gives CDR1 MGHRA, CDR2 YSYEKL. V lost 2 bases and J lost 9, with 11 bases in between. CDR3 sequence reads: CASSQLGFMPQHF. For the CDR3, the DNA is TGCGCCAGCAGCCAACTCGGTTTTATGCCCCAGCATTTT.

In this sample, this clone turned up once. This chain joins TRBV13 and TRBJ1-2; D is unresolved. The germline V and J ends were trimmed by 0 bases and 0 bases, with 8 bases remaining between them. The CDR3 runs to 15 residues. Germline V gene lookup returns CDR1 PRHDT and CDR2 FYEKMQ (reference sequence). This CDR3 is CASSLGGNTNYGYTF. DNA of the CDR3: TGTGCCAGCAGCTTAGGCGGGAATACTAACTATGGCTACACCTTC. The complete variable domain, with remaining parts taken from reference TRBV13 and TRBJ1-2, reads AAGVIQSPRHLIKEKRETATLKCYPIPRHDTVYWYQQGPGQDPQFLISFYEKMQSDKGSIPDRFSAQQFSDYHSELNMSSLELGDSALYFCASSLGGNTNYGYTFGSGTRLTVV.

J is TRBJ2-7 and V is TRBV27, with D tentatively TRBD2 (5 bases). V lost 6 bases and J lost 0, with 12 bases in between. From germline, CDR1 is MNHEY and CDR2 SMNVEV (reference sequence). This CDR3 comprises 14 residues. CDR3: CASSETGLSYEQYF. DNA for the CDR3: TGTGCCAGCAGCGAAACCGGACTCTCCTACGAGCAGTACTTC.